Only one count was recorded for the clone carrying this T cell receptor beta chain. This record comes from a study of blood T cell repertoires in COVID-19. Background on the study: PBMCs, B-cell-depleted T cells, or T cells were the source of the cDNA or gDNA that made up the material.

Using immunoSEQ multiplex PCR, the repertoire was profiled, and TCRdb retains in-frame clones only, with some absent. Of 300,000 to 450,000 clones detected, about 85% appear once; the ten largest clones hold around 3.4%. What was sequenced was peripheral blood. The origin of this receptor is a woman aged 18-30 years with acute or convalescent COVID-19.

CDR3: CATGQGARGEQYF. The CDR3 nucleotides are TGTGCCACAGGACAGGGGGCCCGGGGCGAGCAGTACTTC. The chain employs TRBV24-1 and TRBJ2-7; 11 bases line up with TRBD1. The CDR3 totals 13 residues. The germline V gene encodes CDR1 KGHDR and CDR2 SFDVKD. V shed 10 bases and J 6 bases; nucleotides not matched to a gene: 7.